The entry below gives a single T cell receptor (beta chain) sequence along with its context. Its antigen is unknown. It may be a read error: a sequence one base away is much more abundant. This entry is derived from a study of T cell repertoires in cytomegalovirus infection. Study as a whole: A matching HLA type, together with CMV infection, was signaled by public TCR beta signatures.

TCRdb ran MiXCR on the reads and lists one entry per CDR3 protein. Among 150,000 to 200,000 distinct CDR3 sequences listed, under 25% were seen once. Study conclusions and caveats: Cumulative frequency (of public TCR beta family members) identified carriers of CMV plus the relevant HLA. Ex vivo responses were dominated by HLA-C-restricted CMV-specific TCR beta clonotypes.

Trimming cost V 4 bases and J 7 bases, with 17 bases left between them. Germline CDR1 reads SGHTA; CDR2 reads FQGNSA. CDR3 length: 14 residues. Sequenced: PBMCs. The chain joins TRBV7-2 to TRBJ2-7; D unclear. The sequence derives from a human donor in good health (CMV status not recorded). Some clones in this sample may be carry-over from other donors' samples. The CDR3 sequence: CASSSGLPNGEQYF. The CDR3 DNA reads TGTGCCAGCAGCTCGGGCCTCCCGAATGGAGAGCAGTACTTC.